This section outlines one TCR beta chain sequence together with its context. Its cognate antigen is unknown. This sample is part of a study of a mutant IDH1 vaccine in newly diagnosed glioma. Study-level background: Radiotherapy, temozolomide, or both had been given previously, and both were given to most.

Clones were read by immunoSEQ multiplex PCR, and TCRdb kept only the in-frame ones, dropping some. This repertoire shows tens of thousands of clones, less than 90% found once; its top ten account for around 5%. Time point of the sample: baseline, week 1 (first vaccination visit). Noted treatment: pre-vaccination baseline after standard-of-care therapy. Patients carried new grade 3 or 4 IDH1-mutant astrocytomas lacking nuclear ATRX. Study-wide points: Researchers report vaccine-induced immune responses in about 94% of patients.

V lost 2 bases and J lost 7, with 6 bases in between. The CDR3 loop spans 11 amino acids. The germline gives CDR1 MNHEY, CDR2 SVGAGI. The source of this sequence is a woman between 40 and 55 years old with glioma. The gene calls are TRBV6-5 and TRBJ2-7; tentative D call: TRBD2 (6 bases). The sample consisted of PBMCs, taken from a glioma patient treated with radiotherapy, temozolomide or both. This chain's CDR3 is CASSYAGEQYF. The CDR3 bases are TGTGCCAGCAGTTACGCGGGGGAGCAGTACTTC.